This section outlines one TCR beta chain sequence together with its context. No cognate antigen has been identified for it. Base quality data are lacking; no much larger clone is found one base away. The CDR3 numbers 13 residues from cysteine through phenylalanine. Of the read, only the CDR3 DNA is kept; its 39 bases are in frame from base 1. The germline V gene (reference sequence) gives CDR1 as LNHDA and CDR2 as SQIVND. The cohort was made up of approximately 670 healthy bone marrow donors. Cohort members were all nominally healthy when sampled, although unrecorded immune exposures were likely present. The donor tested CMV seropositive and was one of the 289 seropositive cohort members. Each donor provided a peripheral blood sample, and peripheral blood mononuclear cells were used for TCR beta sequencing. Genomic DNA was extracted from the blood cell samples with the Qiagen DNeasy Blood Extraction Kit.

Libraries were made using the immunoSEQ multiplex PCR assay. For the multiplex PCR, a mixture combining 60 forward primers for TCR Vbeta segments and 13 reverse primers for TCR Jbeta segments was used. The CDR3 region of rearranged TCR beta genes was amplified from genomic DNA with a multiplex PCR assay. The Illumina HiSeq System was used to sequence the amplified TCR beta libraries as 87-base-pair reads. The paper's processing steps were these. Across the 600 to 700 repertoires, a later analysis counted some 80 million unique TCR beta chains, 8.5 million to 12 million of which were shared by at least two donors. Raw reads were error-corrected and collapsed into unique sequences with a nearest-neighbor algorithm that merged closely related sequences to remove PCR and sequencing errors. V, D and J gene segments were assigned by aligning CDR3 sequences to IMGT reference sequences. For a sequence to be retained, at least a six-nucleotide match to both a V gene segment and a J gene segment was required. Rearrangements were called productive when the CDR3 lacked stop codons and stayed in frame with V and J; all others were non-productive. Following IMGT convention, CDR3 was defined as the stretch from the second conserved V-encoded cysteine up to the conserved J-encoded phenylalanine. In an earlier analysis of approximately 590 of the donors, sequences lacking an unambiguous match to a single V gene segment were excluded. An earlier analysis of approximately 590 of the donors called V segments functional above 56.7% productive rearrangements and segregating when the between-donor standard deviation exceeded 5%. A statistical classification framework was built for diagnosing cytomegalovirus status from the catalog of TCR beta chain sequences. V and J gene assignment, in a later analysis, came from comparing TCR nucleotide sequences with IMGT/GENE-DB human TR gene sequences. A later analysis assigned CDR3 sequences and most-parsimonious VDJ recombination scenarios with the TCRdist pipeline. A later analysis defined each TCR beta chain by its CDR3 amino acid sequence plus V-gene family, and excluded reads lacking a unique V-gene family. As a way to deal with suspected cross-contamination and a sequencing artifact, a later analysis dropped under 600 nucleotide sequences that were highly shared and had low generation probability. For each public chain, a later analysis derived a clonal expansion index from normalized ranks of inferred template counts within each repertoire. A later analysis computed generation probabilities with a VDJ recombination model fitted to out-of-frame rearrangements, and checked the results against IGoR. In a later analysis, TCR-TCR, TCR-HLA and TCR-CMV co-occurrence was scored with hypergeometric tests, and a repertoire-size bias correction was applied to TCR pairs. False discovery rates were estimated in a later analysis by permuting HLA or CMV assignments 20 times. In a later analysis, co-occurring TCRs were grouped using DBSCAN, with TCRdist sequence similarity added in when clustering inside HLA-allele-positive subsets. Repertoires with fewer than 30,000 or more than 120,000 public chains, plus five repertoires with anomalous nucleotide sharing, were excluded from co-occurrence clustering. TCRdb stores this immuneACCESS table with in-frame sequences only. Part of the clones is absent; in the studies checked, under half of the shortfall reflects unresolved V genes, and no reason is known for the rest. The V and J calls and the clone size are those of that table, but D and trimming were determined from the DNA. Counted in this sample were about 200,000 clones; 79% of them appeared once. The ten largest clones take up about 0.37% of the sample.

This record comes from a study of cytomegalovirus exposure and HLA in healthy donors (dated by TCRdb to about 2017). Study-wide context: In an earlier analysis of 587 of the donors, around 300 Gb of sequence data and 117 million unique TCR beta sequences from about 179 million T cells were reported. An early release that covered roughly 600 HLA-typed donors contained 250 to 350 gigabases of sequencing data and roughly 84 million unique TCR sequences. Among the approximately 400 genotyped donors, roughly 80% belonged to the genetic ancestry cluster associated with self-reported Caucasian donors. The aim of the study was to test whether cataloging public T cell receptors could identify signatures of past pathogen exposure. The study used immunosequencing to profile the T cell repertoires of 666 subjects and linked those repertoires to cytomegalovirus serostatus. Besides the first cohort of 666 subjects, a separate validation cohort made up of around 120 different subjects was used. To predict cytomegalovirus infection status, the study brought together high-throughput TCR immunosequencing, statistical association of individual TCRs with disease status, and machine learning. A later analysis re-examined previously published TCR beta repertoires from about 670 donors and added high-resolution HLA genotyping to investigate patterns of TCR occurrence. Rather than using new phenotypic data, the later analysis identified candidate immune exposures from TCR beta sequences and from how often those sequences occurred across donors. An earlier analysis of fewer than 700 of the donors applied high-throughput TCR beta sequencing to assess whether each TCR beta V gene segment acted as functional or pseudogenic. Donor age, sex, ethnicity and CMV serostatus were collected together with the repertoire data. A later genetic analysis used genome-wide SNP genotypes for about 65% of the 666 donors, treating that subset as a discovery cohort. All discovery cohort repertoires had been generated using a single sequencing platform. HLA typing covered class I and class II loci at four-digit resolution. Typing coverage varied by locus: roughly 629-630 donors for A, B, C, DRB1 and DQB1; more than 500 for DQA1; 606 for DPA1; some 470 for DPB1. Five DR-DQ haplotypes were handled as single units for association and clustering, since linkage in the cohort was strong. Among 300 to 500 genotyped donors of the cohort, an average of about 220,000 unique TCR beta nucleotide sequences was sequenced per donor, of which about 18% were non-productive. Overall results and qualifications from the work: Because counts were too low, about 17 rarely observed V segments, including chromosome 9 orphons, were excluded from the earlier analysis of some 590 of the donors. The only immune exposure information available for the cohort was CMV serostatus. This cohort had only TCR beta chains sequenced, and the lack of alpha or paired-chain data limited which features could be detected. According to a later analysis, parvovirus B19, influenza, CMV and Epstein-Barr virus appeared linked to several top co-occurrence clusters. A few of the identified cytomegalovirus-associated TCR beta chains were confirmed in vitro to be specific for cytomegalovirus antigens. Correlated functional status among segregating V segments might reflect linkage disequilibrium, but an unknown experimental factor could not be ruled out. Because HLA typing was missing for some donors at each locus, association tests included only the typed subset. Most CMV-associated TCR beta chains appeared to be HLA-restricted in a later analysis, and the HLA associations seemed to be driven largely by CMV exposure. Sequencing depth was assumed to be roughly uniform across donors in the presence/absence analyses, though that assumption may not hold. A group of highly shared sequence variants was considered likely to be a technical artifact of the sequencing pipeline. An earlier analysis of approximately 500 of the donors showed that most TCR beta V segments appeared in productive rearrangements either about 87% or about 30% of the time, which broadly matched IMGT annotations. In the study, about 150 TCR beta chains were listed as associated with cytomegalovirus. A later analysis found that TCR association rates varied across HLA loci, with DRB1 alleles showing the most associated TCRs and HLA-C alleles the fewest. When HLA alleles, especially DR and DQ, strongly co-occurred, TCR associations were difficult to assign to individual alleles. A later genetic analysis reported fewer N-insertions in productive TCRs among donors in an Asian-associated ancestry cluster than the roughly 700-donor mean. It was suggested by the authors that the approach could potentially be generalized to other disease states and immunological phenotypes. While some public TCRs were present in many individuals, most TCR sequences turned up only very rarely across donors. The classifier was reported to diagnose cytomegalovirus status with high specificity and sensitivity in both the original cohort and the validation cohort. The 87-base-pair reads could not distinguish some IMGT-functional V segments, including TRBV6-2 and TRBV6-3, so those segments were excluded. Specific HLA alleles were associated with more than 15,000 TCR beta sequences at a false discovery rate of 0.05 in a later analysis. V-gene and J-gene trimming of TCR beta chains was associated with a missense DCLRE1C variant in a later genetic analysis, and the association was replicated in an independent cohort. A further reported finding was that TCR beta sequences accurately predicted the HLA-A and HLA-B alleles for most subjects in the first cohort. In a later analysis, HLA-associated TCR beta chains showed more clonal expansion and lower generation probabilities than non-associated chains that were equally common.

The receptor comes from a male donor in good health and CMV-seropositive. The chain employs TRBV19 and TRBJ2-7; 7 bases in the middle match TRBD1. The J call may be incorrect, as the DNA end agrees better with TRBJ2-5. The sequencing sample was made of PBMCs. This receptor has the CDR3 CASSMGQQETQYF. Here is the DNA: TGTGCCAGTAGTATGGGACAGCAAGAGACCCAGTACTTC.